Listed here is a single T cell receptor (beta chain). The V and J ends lost 6 bases and 5 bases, in that order; junction bases with no gene match: 8. This CDR3 has 15 residues. CDR1 SEHNR and CDR2 FQNEAQ come from the germline V gene (reference sequence). Clones were read by immunoSEQ multiplex PCR, and TCRdb kept only the in-frame ones, dropping some. The data hold 2 million to 2.5 million clones, with about 95% observed a single time. The data stem from a study of shared clonotypes between healthy human individuals. CD8 cells regarded as naive lacked CD45RO, were positively chosen for CCR7, and omitted terminally differentiated effector memory CD45RA+ cells.

The sequencing sample was made of naive CD8+ T cells sorted from blood. V is TRBV7-9 and J is TRBJ2-1, with 9 bases aligning to TRBD2. The TCR comes from a man younger than 30 in good health. CDR3 DNA: TGTGCCAGCAGAAGTCTAGCGGGGCCCGACAATGAGCAGTTCTTC. Translation: CASRSLAGPDNEQFF.